This TCR beta chain was recorded in a study of blood T cells in healthy people across ages (dated by TCRdb to about 2015). About the investigation overall: In model experiments, template switching captured roughly one uniquely barcoded TCR beta cDNA molecule for every two T cells. To track age-related changes in TCR beta repertoire diversity, the study relied on deep sequencing normalized with unique cDNA molecular identifiers. The donors were split into four age groups: young (average 16 years), middle-aged (about 40), aged (over 55) and long-lived (approximately 80). Donors of different ages were randomly distributed across sequencing lanes to avoid experimental bias. Two additional independent replicas of 1 million unique cDNA reads from the same blood draw were analyzed for two donors (one aged 18 to 29 and one aged 80 or older). Points the paper makes about the study in general: Compared with the aged group, the long-lived group had more naive CD4+ T cells, fewer expanded clones and increased TCR diversity, a pattern suggesting age selection. Conclusive comparison of naive and antigen-experienced compartments was prevented by the profiling of bulk unsorted PBMCs. Estimates of total diversity from one million sequenced T cells were regarded as lower bounds and underestimates. The CMV infection status of donors was not known, potentially confounding age-related changes in expanded clonotypes. A strong correlation was found between observed TCR beta diversity and the percentage of naive T cells measured by flow cytometry. As age increased, observed TCR beta diversity per million T cells dropped in a roughly linear way, and a significant reduction was already evident by age 40.

Donors were 39 systemically healthy Caucasian individuals from Russia aged roughly 6 to 100 years. Ten milliliters of peripheral blood were drawn from each donor into EDTA-treated Vacutainer tubes. Ficoll-Paque density-gradient centrifugation was used to isolate PBMCs, with at least 6 million obtained per sample. Total RNA was extracted from PBMCs with Trizol reagent, with at least 5.5 micrograms obtained per sample. Naive CD45RAhigh/CD27high T cell percentages were measured by flow cytometry on a PBMC aliquot from every donor. Clipping removes 6 bases from V and 5 bases from J, with 10 as the unmatched junction base count. The germline V gene yields SQVTM for CDR1 and ANQGSEA for CDR2. From cysteine to phenylalanine, the CDR3 is 14 amino acids long. Solely the CDR3 DNA is kept, with 42 bases framed from the first base. The library was made by 5' RACE. For sequencing, an Illumina HiSeq 2500 was employed. A second PCR of about 6 to 11 cycles was performed with a sample-barcoded 5' primer and a J-beta primer mix. A unique molecular identifier was introduced onto each TCR beta cDNA molecule by a template-switch 5' adaptor carrying 12 random nucleotides. Each sample yielded at least 2.5 million CDR3-containing paired-end reads. All of the RNA was converted into first-strand cDNA using the Mint cDNA synthesis kit, with a TRBC-specific oligonucleotide serving as the primer. Following uracil-DNA glycosylase treatment, all cDNA underwent a first 18-cycle PCR with the universal primers M1SS and BC2_uni_R. The authors processed their data as follows. Each sample was normalized by randomly selecting 1 million high-quality reads, each carrying a distinct molecular identifier. Reads sharing molecular identifiers were discarded rather than binned into consensus sequences. MiTCR, with a Q25 quality threshold and the strictest error-elimination algorithm, was used for CDR3 identification, clonotype clustering and error correction. A nonparametric unseen species model using Euler transformation provided a lower-bound estimate of total TCR beta diversity. TCRdb ran its own pipeline on the public reads, namely fastp trimming at Q25 and MiXCR clone calling, and kept in-frame beta chains. Merged by CDR3 protein, the rows form single entries marked with the most common genes and DNA. The V and J calls here are based on TCRdb, not the publication. Recorded for this sample are fewer than 750,000 distinct CDR3 sequences; over 40% of them occurred a single time. Of the sample, about 14% is held by the ten largest clones.

This clonotype was recorded only once. Its antigen is still unknown. The input lacks base qualities; no much larger clone sits a single base away. A lone read offers only weak evidence. Sequencing used blood. The chain was built from TRBV29-1 and TRBJ2-5, with TRBD1 matching 9 junction bases. The clonotype originates from an elderly woman in good health. The CDR3 has the sequence CSVAPGQGGETQYF. The nucleotide sequence reads as follows: TGCAGCGTCGCTCCGGGACAGGGAGGGGAGACCCAGTACTTC.